Below, one TCR beta chain is given with its context. These data belong to a study of blood T cell repertoires in COVID-19. For the study at large: The United States, Italy and Spain supplied acute and convalescent COVID-19 samples. Sample material is recorded as cDNA or gDNA derived from T cells, B-cell-depleted T cells, or PBMCs.

Per the germline V gene, CDR1 is SGHAT and CDR2 is FQNNGV. The V and J ends lost 5 bases and 6 bases, in that order; junction bases with no gene match: 10. This CDR3 is 16 amino acids long. TCRdb's copy holds only in-frame clones and misses some; the assay was immunoSEQ multiplex PCR. Of some 200,000 clones detected, around 86% appear once; the ten largest clones hold 5.5% to 7%. This chain links TRBV11-2 with TRBJ2-1; TRBD1 matches at 10 bases. The sequencing input was peripheral blood. The TCR comes from a man older than 75 with acute or convalescent COVID-19. DNA of the CDR3: TGTGCCAGCAGCACCTCTACCGGGACAGGGGTCAATGAGCAGTTCTTC. It translates to CASSTSTGTGVNEQFF.